The present T cell receptor beta chain was sequenced within a study of T cell responses to AZD1222 COVID-19 vaccine. With respect to this clone: Its specificity is unknown.

Assay used: immunoSEQ multiplex PCR; TCRdb lists only in-frame clones, some missing. This sample has some 80,000 clones, with around 89% found just once. Overall study findings and caveats: There were mostly white British donors and more females than males, and clonal diversity was possibly underestimated.

The specimen was peripheral blood, collected 28 days after the second dose of the MenACWY control vaccine. This TCR derives from an adult who received the MenACWY meningococcal vaccine as a control.

CDR3 region: CASSFPGGGANEQFF. In nucleotides, the CDR3 is TGCGCCAGCAGCTTCCCGGGCGGGGGGGCAAATGAGCAGTTCTTC. The V gene is TRBV5-1, the J gene TRBJ2-1; 9 bases align to TRBD2. The CDR3 spans 15 residues. Germline V lookup: CDR1 SGHRS, CDR2 YFSETQ. J gave up 7 bases and V 2 bases, and 7 bases lay outside the gene matches. The variable domain in full, completed from reference TRBV5-1 and TRBJ2-1, reads KAGVTQTPRYLIKTRGQQVTLSCSPISGHRSVSWYQQTPGQGLQFLFEYFSETQRNKGNFPGRFSGRQFSNSRSEMNVSTLELGDSALYLCASSFPGGGANEQFFGPGTRLTVL.